The 19 T cell receptor beta chains given below trace back to one sample, sequenced in a study of blood T cell repertoires in COVID-19. TCRdb keeps only in-frame clones here, not all; method: immunoSEQ multiplex PCR. The table includes about 200,000 clones, 65% to 90% detected once. The specimen sequenced was peripheral blood. All receptors derive from a human donor in a cohort sampled during active COVID-19.

The V call is TRBV19, the J call TRBJ2-2; 8 nucleotides agree with TRBD2. V was clipped by 6 bases and J by 1 base; unmatched bases: 7. The CDR3 is 16 amino acids. Germline V lookup: CDR1 LNHDA, CDR2 SQIVND (reference sequence). CDR3 sequence: CASRLSGSGNTGELFF. CDR3 nucleotide sequence: TGTGCCAGTAGACTAAGCGGGAGTGGGAACACCGGGGAGCTGTTTTTT.

The CDR3 region has the DNA TGTGCCAGCAGCAAGACAGGGGGCCTTGAGACCCAGTACTTC. Amino acids: CASSKTGGLETQYF. The V call is TRBV7-8, the J call TRBJ2-5, with TRBD1 matching 10 bases. Germline lookup yields CDR1 SGHVS and CDR2 FQNEAQ. This CDR3 contains 14 residues. V shed 5 bases and J 5 bases; nucleotides not matched to a gene: 5.

This clone has a single count. The genes are TRBV14 and TRBJ2-1; TRBD1 matches 8 bases. The CDR3 loop spans 17 amino acids. Germline lookup yields CDR1 SGHDN and CDR2 FVKESK. V lost 5 bases to trimming and J lost 2 bases; unmatched junction nucleotides: 11. CDR3 coding DNA: TGTGCCAGCAGCTCCCTAGTTGGACAGGGACCCTACAATGAGCAGTTCTTC. It is translated as CASSSLVGQGPYNEQFF. Variable domain in full (rest from reference TRBV14 and TRBJ2-1): EAGVTQFPSHSVIEKGQTVTLRCDPISGHDNLYWYRRVMGKEIKFLLHFVKESKQDESGMPNNRFLAERTGGTYSTLKVQPAELEDSGVYFCASSSLVGQGPYNEQFFGPGTRLTVL.

This clone was counted a single time. The chain is built from TRBV2 and TRBJ2-7; TRBD1 is a possible D gene (5 bases). This CDR3 has 14 amino acids. V was clipped by 6 bases and J by 2 bases, with 14 bases between them. The germline gives CDR1 SNHLY, CDR2 FYNNEI. CDR3 residues: CASRLTGEAYEQYF. CDR3 in DNA: TGTGCCAGCAGGCTTACAGGAGAGGCCTACGAGCAGTACTTC.

The J gene is TRBJ2-2, the V gene TRBV30; 7 bases fit TRBD2. This CDR3 has 13 amino acids. CDR1 and CDR2 from the germline V gene are GTSNPN and SVGIG (reference sequence). Trimming cost V 4 bases and J 6 bases; bases outside gene matches: 5. The CDR3 sequence: CAWTTTSSGELFF. The DNA of the CDR3 is TGTGCCTGGACCACGACTAGCTCCGGGGAGCTGTTTTTT.

V is TRBV6-2 or TRBV6-3 and J is TRBJ1-1; TRBD1 might be the D (6 bases). Germline V gives CDR1 MNHEY, CDR2 SVGEGT. This CDR3 region has 14 residues. V lost 6 bases, J lost 4 bases, and 15 bases lay in between. CDR3 residues: CASSLGGFGTEAFF. Written as DNA, the CDR3 is TGTGCCAGCAGCTTAGGGGGATTCGGCACTGAAGCTTTCTTT.

The J gene is TRBJ1-6, the V gene TRBV7-9; D is possibly TRBD1 (5 bases). With 3 bases removed from V and 7 bases from J, the gap between germline ends came to 19 bases. CDR3 size: 17 residues. Germline values: CDR1 SEHNR, CDR2 FQNEAQ (reference sequence). CDR3 amino acids: CASSLRTPGNRNSPLHF. The CDR3 DNA is TGTGCCAGCAGCTTGAGGACACCAGGGAATAGGAATTCACCCCTCCACTTT.

V and J are TRBV16 and TRBJ2-2; D possibly corresponds to TRBD2 (6 bases). CDR3 size: 16 residues. Trimming removed 0 bases at V and 4 bases at J, with 12 bases between. Germline CDR1 reads KGHSY; CDR2 reads FQNENV. The CDR3 is CASSQSSGSSTGELFF. The CDR3 DNA is TGTGCCAGCAGCCAATCTAGCGGTTCGAGCACCGGGGAGCTGTTTTTT.

A few counts support this clone. The V call is TRBV14, the J call TRBJ1-4, with D perhaps matching TRBD1 (6 bases). Germline CDR1 is SGHDN and CDR2 is FVKESK. The CDR3 is 15 amino acids. The V and J ends lost 0 bases and 6 bases respectively, with 11 bases between them. CDR3 in amino acids: CASSQDRDRHEKLFF. DNA of the CDR3: TGTGCCAGCAGCCAAGACCGTGACAGGCATGAAAAACTGTTTTTT.

The chain recombines TRBV21-1 with TRBJ2-5; the tabulated D call, TRBD2, remains unverified against the DNA. TRBV21-1 counts as a pseudogene. The CDR3 length is 13 residues. CDR3 sequence (DNA): TGTGCCAGCAGCCGGGTCGTGGGAGAGACCCAGTACTTC. Translating gives CASSRVVGETQYF.

V and J are TRBV11-2 and TRBJ1-3; 9 bases match TRBD1. The CDR3 has 18 residues. Germline V gene data show CDR1 as SGHAT and CDR2 as FQNNGV. V lost 1 base and J lost 0; bases outside the gene matches: 7. CDR3 loop: CASSLGLRDRASGNTIYF. The CDR3 DNA reads as TGTGCCAGCAGCTTAGGGCTCAGGGACAGGGCCTCTGGAAACACCATATATTTT.

This clone was seen a few times. This chain links TRBV4-1 with TRBJ2-7; TRBD2 aligns across 8 bases. V trimming: 3 bases; J trimming: 0 bases; junction bases outside the gene matches: 4. The CDR3 length is 15 residues. The germline V gene has CDR1 MGHRA and CDR2 YSYEKL. CDR3 region: CASSQKRGSSYEQYF. CDR3 nucleotide sequence: TGCGCCAGCAGCCAGAAGCGGGGGAGCTCCTACGAGCAGTACTTC.

In its sample, this clone was seen once. The chain couples TRBV9 to TRBJ2-7; TRBD2 agrees at 8 bases. V gave up 4 bases and J gave up 1 base; unmatched junction bases: 4. This CDR3 contains 14 residues. Germline V CDR1 and CDR2: SGDLS, YYNGEE. Written as DNA, the CDR3 is TGTGCCAGCAGCCCGAGACTAGCGTCCTACGAGCAGTACTTC. Its protein is CASSPRLASYEQYF.

The chain joins TRBV27 to TRBJ2-7; the D gene is possibly TRBD1 (6 bases). CDR3 length equals 14 residues. The V end lost 5 bases, the J end lost 0 bases, and 11 bases lay between the germline ends. Germline V gives CDR1 MNHEY, CDR2 SMNVEV (reference sequence). CDR3 DNA: TGTGCCAGCAGTCCCTGGGACAACTCCTACGAGCAGTACTTC. Its translation is CASSPWDNSYEQYF.

The chain has TRBV11-2 and TRBJ2-1; 9 nucleotides line up with TRBD2. This CDR3 spans 16 amino acids. Losses at the gene ends were 3 bases for V and 4 bases for J; bases not matched to a gene: 7. Germline values: CDR1 SGHAT, CDR2 FQNNGV. CDR3 protein: CASSLISGSQYNEQFF. The CDR3 DNA is TGTGCCAGCAGCTTGATTAGCGGGAGTCAGTACAATGAGCAGTTCTTC.

This chain links TRBV14 with TRBJ2-3; 7 bases are a match to TRBD2. CDR1 and CDR2 from the germline V gene are SGHDN and FVKESK. This CDR3 is built from 16 residues. V gave up 2 bases and J gave up 4 bases; unmatched junction bases: 9. The CDR3: CASSQRLAVVPDTQYF. The CDR3 DNA is TGTGCCAGCAGCCAACGGCTAGCGGTTGTTCCAGATACGCAGTATTTT.

This clone was counted only a few times. The rearrangement uses TRBV19 and TRBJ1-4; D is possibly TRBD1 (5 bases). From germline, CDR1 is LNHDA and CDR2 SQIVND (reference sequence). The CDR3 runs 15 residues. V lost 8 bases and J lost 5, with 18 bases in between. CDR3 coding DNA: TGTGCCAGTCGAGGGCTAGGGGAGGCGAATGAAAAACTGTTTTTT. Translating gives CASRGLGEANEKLFF.

The chain combines TRBV6-5 with TRBJ1-1, with D possibly TRBD1 on 6 matching bases. The CDR3 has 15 residues. From germline, CDR1 is MNHEY and CDR2 SVGAGI. Trimming took 1 base from V and 4 from J, leaving 13 bases between them. The CDR3 DNA reads TGTGCCAGCAGTTACTTGGGGGCGATGTCCACTGAAGCTTTCTTT. It is translated as CASSYLGAMSTEAFF.

V usage is TRBV7-9 and J usage is TRBJ2-7; tentative D call: TRBD1 (6 bases). CDR3 length: 19 residues. The germline V and J ends were trimmed by 0 bases and 1 base, with 22 bases remaining between them. Looked up from germline, CDR1 is SEHNR and CDR2 is FQNEAQ (reference sequence). The CDR3, as DNA: TGTGCCAGCAGCTTAGCGCGCGGGCAGGGGATTTTTAGTTCCTACGAGCAGTACTTC. Protein product: CASSLARGQGIFSSYEQYF.